Each of the 18 T cell receptor beta chains below was sequenced from the same sample in a study of beta chain features in type 1 diabetes. All of the isolated RNA was reverse transcribed, so expressed TCRB transcripts were sequenced. Generated by immunoSEQ multiplex PCR, the TCRdb table keeps only in-frame clones and is missing some. This table has 250,000 or so clones, about 71% appearing once. The sample taken for sequencing was naive CD4+ T cells from blood. Receptor source: a man aged 25-45 years in good health.

The chain couples TRBV7-2 to TRBJ2-7, with TRBD2 matching 10 bases. Germline values: CDR1 SGHTA, CDR2 FQGNSA. The CDR3 contains 15 residues. After removal of 1 base from V and 7 bases from J, the junction contained 7 bases not matched to a gene. This CDR3 reads CASSLVWLAGVEQYF. The CDR3 nucleotides read TGTGCCAGCAGCTTAGTCTGGCTAGCGGGGGTAGAGCAGTACTTC.

A few counts support this clone. The V gene is TRBV29-1, the J gene TRBJ1-1; 8 bases are a match to TRBD1. The germline gives CDR1 SQVTM, CDR2 ANQGSEA. The length of the CDR3 is 13 residues. Losses at the gene ends were 8 bases for V and 1 base for J; bases not matched to a gene: 6. The CDR3 DNA is TGCAGCTACTCAGACAGGGGGAACACTGAAGCTTTCTTT. The encoded protein is CSYSDRGNTEAFF.

The chain combines TRBV15 with TRBJ1-2; tentative D call: TRBD1 (5 bases). V was clipped by 4 bases and J by 8 bases, with 20 bases between them. Looked up from germline, CDR1 is LNHNV and CDR2 is YYDKDF (reference sequence). The CDR3 is 15 residues long. CDR3 in DNA: TGTGCCACCAGCACCACTCCGGGACCGTGGAGCGGCTACACCTTC. Residues: CATSTTPGPWSGYTF.

The chain recombines TRBV7-2 with TRBJ2-2, with D possibly being TRBD1 (5 bases). Germline-derived CDR1 and CDR2 are SGHTA and FQGNSA. Trimming cost V 1 base and J 7 bases, with 10 bases left between them. CDR3 length: 14 amino acids. The CDR3 sequence: CASSLDRTFGELFF. The DNA of the CDR3 is TGTGCCAGCAGCTTAGACAGGACGTTCGGGGAGCTGTTTTTT.

A word on this clone: This sample includes further DNA sequences coding for the same CDR3. The chain joins TRBV6-6 to TRBJ2-3; D unresolved. The V end lost 1 base, the J end lost 1 base, and 6 bases lay between the germline ends. Germline assignment: CDR1 MNHNY and CDR2 SVGAGI (reference sequence). This CDR3 has 14 amino acids. The CDR3 spells CASSYFEGTDTQYF. CDR3 sequence (DNA): TGTGCCAGCAGTTACTTCGAAGGCACAGATACGCAGTATTTT.

The CDR3 is CASSSGSRYNEQFF. The CDR3 DNA sequence: TGTGCCAGCTCTAGCGGGAGTAGATACAATGAGCAGTTCTTC. The J gene is TRBJ2-1, the V gene TRBV28; 10 bases are shared with TRBD2. The CDR3 is made up of 14 amino acids. Germline CDR1 MDHEN, CDR2 SYDVKM. The V segment lost 8 bases and the J segment 4 bases; nucleotides outside the gene matches: 5.

On this clone itself: At one end the junction does not follow the germline gene, possibly because of a read error. The chain combines TRBV11-2 with TRBJ2-3; D is unresolved. The germline CDR1 and CDR2 sequences are SGHAT and FQNNGV. There are 12 residues in the CDR3. CDR3 sequence: CASTLSTDTQYF. DNA of the CDR3: TGTGCCAGCACCTTAAGCACAGATACGCAGTATTTT.

This clone came up a few times. This chain links TRBV6-1 with TRBJ1-2; D is unresolved. V lost 4 bases and J 1 base, leaving 10 bases between the germline ends. The CDR3 covers 14 residues. The germline V gene encodes CDR1 MNHNS and CDR2 SASEGT. The CDR3 here is CASSAGRNNYGYTF. DNA for the CDR3: TGTGCCAGCAGTGCTGGGCGGAATAACTATGGCTACACCTTC.

V gene TRBV7-2 combines with J gene TRBJ2-5, with no clear D. CDR3 size: 14 residues. The V end lost 7 bases, the J end lost 5 bases, and 17 bases lay between the germline ends. Germline V gene sequence: CDR1 SGHTA, CDR2 FQGNSA. The CDR3 coding sequence is TGTGCCAGCACCCCTGAACGGCCGACGGAGACCCAGTACTTC. Protein product: CASTPERPTETQYF.

With respect to this clone: Other DNA sequences in the same sample also yield this CDR3. The CDR3 reads CSVQAGGYTF. As DNA, the CDR3 is TGCAGCGTCCAAGCGGGTGGCTACACCTTC. This chain links TRBV29-1 with TRBJ1-2, with no clear D. Trimming removed 6 bases at V and 7 bases at J, with 9 bases between. The CDR3 is 10 residues long. Per the germline V gene, CDR1 is SQVTM and CDR2 is ANQGSEA.

The chain combines TRBV30 with TRBJ2-6; D unresolved. CDR1 GTSNPN and CDR2 SVGIG come from the germline V gene (reference sequence). Deletions cut 1 base from V and 2 bases from J, with 9 bases between. The CDR3 consists of 15 residues. This chain's CDR3 is CAWSDWQAGANVLTF. The CDR3 region has the DNA TGTGCCTGGAGTGATTGGCAGGCTGGGGCCAACGTCCTGACTTTC.

V is TRBV30 and J is TRBJ1-6; weak D call: TRBD1 (6 bases). V was shortened by 5 bases and J by 14 bases, with 13 bases between the two germline ends. This CDR3 region has 11 residues. The germline CDR1 and CDR2 sequences are GTSNPN and SVGIG (reference sequence). The CDR3 here is CAWSTGQTLHF. The CDR3 DNA reads as TGTGCCTGGTCCACAGGGCAAACCCTCCACTTT.

The rearrangement links TRBV7-2 to TRBJ2-3, with 8 bases aligning to TRBD2. Germline V gene lookup returns CDR1 SGHTA and CDR2 FQGNSA. The CDR3 is 15 residues long. V gave up 1 base and J gave up 4 bases; unmatched junction bases: 4. CDR3 DNA: TGTGCCAGCAGCTTAGACGGGAGGGCCTCAGATACGCAGTATTTT. Amino acids: CASSLDGRASDTQYF.

This chain uses TRBV5-1 with TRBJ1-1; a possible D gene is TRBD1 (6 bases). This CDR3 comprises 13 residues. Germline V gene lookup returns CDR1 SGHRS and CDR2 YFSETQ. V was pared by 4 bases and J by 1 base, with 8 bases between. The CDR3 nucleotides read TGCGCCAGCAGCGCGGGACAGAACACTGAAGCTTTCTTT. Translating gives CASSAGQNTEAFF.

The chain has TRBV25-1 and TRBJ1-2, with D possibly matching TRBD1 (5 bases). Trimming left V 6 bases short and J 4 bases short, with 9 bases between. Germline V gene lookup returns CDR1 MGHDK and CDR2 SYGVNS. The CDR3 consists of 12 residues. The CDR3, as DNA: TGTGCCAGCAGGGGGGATGGCTATGGCTACACCTTC. This sequence encodes CASRGDGYGYTF.

The rearrangement links TRBV2 to TRBJ1-1; tentatively, D is TRBD1 (5 bases). The CDR3 is 12 amino acids. CDR1 and CDR2 from the germline V gene are SNHLY and FYNNEI. Deletions cut 8 bases from V and 1 base from J, with 8 bases between. As DNA, the CDR3 is TGTGCCAGCGACAGCCCGAACACTGAAGCTTTCTTT. Its translation: CASDSPNTEAFF.

The gene calls are TRBV7-9 and TRBJ1-5, with TRBD1 matching over 7 bases. The J segment lost 3 bases and the V segment lost 0 bases, leaving 2 bases of the junction unmatched. The CDR3 covers 15 residues. CDR1 and CDR2 from the germline V gene are SEHNR and FQNEAQ (reference sequence). The chain's CDR3 is CASSLAGGNNQPQHF. CDR3 nucleotide sequence: TGTGCCAGCAGCTTAGCAGGGGGCAACAATCAGCCCCAGCATTTT. Using reference TRBV7-9 and TRBJ1-5 for the parts outside the CDR3, the full variable domain is DTGVSQNPRHKITKRGQNVTFRCDPISEHNRLYWYRQTLGQGPEFLTYFQNEAQLEKSRLLSDRFSAERPKGSFSTLEIQRTEQGDSAMYLCASSLAGGNNQPQHFGDGTRLSIL.

The V call is TRBV5-1, the J call TRBJ2-5; 9 bases are a match to TRBD1. V lost 3 bases and J lost 4; bases outside the gene matches: 4. This CDR3 has 14 residues. The V gene's germline CDR1 is SGHRS and CDR2 YFSETQ. This CDR3 reads CASSSTGGAETQYF. CDR3 bases: TGCGCCAGCAGCTCCACAGGGGGCGCAGAGACCCAGTACTTC.